The table lists the clone carrying this T cell receptor beta chain with a few counts. Its antigen remains unidentified. This specimen comes from a study of identical twins. General study findings and limits: Beta out-of-frame sequences displayed a weaker excess of sharing between twins. Out-of-frame TCR alpha sharing in monozygotic twins exceeded recombination model predictions. Cross-sectional statistical analysis was relied on for the conclusions, without the same donors being followed.

Germline V gene data show CDR1 as SGHVS and CDR2 as FNYEAQ. The length of the CDR3 is 20 residues. With V trimmed by 0 bases and J by 3 bases, 10 bases remained unmatched. After template switching added a universal primer site, the resulting cDNA carried unique molecular identifiers. Each CDR3 protein is one row after TCRdb ran MiXCR on the 5' RACE reads. Of nearly 900,000 distinct CDR3 sequences in the sample, 12% are singletons; the top ten hold around 1.5%. These data also featured in a second study, about yellow fever vaccine responses in identical twins.

The receptor comes from a woman in her late teens or twenties in good health. The sample was PBMCs. The chain links TRBV7-6 to TRBJ2-2, with 13 bases matching TRBD2. CDR3 region: CASSLAIPGLAGRDTGELFF. Written as DNA, the CDR3 is TGTGCCAGCAGCTTAGCAATCCCGGGACTAGCGGGAAGGGACACCGGGGAGCTGTTTTTT.